At least ten counts were recorded for the clone carrying this T cell receptor (beta chain). Antigen unknown. This sample was included in a study of identical twins' blood T cells. Looking at the study overall: Some 50 million reads covered roughly 6 alpha-chain and roughly 6 beta-chain libraries.

General observations from the study: Twins shared more top CDR3 clonotypes than unrelated donors did.

CDR1 is DFQATT, CDR2 SNEGSKA, per germline (reference sequence). This CDR3 comprises 13 residues. The V gene lost 5 bases and the J gene lost 3 bases, with 14 bases spanning the gap. TCR cDNA libraries came from RNA via a modified published protocol. Each TCR cDNA library carried sample-specific barcodes on both ends. TCRdb reanalysed the 5' RACE reads using MiXCR and keeps one entry per CDR3 protein. The repertoire holds 300,000 to 400,000 distinct CDR3 sequences, about 28% seen once, with about 6% in the top ten. The TCR sequence derives from a woman aged 18-50 years in good health. Specimen: PBMCs. The chain uses TRBV20-1 and TRBJ2-7; D tentatively reads TRBD1 or TRBD2 (5 bases each). The CDR3 loop is CSALGRGFYEQYF. CDR3 DNA sequence: TGCAGTGCTCTAGGTCGGGGCTTCTACGAGCAGTACTTC.